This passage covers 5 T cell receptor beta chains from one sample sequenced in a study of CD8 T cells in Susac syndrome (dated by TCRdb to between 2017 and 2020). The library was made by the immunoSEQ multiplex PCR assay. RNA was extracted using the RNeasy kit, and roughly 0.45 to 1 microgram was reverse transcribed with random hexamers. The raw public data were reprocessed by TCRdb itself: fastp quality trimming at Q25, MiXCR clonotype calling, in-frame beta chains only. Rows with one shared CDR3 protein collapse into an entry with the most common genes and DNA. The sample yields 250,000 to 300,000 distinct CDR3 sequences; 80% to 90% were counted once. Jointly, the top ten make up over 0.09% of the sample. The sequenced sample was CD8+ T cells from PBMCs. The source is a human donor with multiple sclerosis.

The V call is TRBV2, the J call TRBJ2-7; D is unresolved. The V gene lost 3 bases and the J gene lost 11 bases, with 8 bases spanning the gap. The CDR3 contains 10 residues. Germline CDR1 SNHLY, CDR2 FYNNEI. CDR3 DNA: TGTGCCAGCAGTGAGGATAGGGAGTACTTC. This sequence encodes CASSEDREYF.

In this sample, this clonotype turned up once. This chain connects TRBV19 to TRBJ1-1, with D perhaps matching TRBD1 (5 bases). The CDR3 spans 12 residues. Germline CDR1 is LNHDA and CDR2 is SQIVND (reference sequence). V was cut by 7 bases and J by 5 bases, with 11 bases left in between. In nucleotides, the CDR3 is TGTGCCAGTAAGGGGAGTTGGACTGAAGCTTTCTTT. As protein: CASKGSWTEAFF.

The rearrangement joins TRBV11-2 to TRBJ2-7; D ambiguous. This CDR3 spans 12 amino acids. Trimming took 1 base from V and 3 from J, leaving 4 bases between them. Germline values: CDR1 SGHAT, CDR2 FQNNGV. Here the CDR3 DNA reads TGTGCCAGCAGCTTAGGCATCTACGAGCAGTACTTC. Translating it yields CASSLGIYEQYF.

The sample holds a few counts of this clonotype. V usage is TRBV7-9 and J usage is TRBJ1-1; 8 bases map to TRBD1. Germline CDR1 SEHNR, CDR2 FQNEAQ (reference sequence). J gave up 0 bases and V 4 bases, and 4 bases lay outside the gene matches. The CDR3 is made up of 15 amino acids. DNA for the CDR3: TGTGCCAGCAGCTCTCGGACAGGGTTGAACACTGAAGCTTTCTTT. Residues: CASSSRTGLNTEAFF.

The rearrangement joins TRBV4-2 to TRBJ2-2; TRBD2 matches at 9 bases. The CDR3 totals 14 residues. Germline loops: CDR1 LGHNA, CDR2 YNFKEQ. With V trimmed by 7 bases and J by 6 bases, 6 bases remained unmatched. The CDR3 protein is CASTTGTSPGELFF. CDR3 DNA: TGTGCCAGCACTACCGGGACTAGCCCCGGGGAGCTGTTTTTT.